This T cell receptor beta chain derives from a study of cytomegalovirus exposure and HLA in healthy donors. Participants comprised healthy donors of bone marrow. Worth noting for this clone: Its antigen is not identified.

The CDR3 extends over 14 amino acids. Germline V lookup: CDR1 MNHEY, CDR2 SMNVEV (reference sequence). V shed 2 bases and J shed 0 bases, with 7 bases lying between them. Study-wide results and caveats: What was likely a sequencing artifact was a cluster of highly shared sequence variants. When analyzed later, a missense DCLRE1C variant was found to be linked to TCR beta V- and J-gene trimming. There were some public TCRs occurring in many donors, but most TCR sequences were rare.

Primers: 60 Vbeta forward and 13 Jbeta reverse. Sequenced by immunoSEQ multiplex PCR; TCRdb stores in-frame clones only, minus some. The top ten hold 3.5% to 4% of the sample, which has over 250,000 clones, about nine tenths seen once. The sequence came from a man aged 40-49 years in good health and CMV-seropositive. Material for sequencing was PBMCs. The chain is built from TRBV27 and TRBJ1-2; D is ambiguous. The CDR3 DNA follows: TGTGCCAGCAGTTTAGGAAGCGCTAACTATGGCTACACCTTC. Encoded protein: CASSLGSANYGYTF.